The TCR beta chain described here comes from a study of neurological immune-mediated disorders. Time point denoted: longitudinal time-point 1 (baseline). Unsorted libraries were derived from 2 million PBMCs stored at -80 C. This clonotype was counted at least ten times. Antigen specificity is unknown. This CDR3 comprises 13 residues. Germline V CDR1 and CDR2: WNHNN, SYGVQD (reference sequence). V shed 3 bases and J shed 6 bases, with 11 bases lying between them. The cDNA was generated through 5'RACE incorporating 10-nucleotide random UMIs. Whenever a sequencing run was performed, it yielded over 190 million TCR-beta sequences from 15-18 subjects. MiXCR was run by TCRdb on the 5' RACE reads, yielding one entry per CDR3 protein. The sample lists tens of thousands of distinct CDR3 sequences; 8% to 10% were seen once. Study-level results: The most TCR clonal expansion was seen in HTLV-1-associated myelopathy, whereas the least was seen in multiple sclerosis, below the level in healthy controls.

The rearrangement joins TRBV10-1 to TRBJ1-2; tentatively, D is TRBD1 (5 bases). The sample was PBMCs. This clonotype originated in a middle-aged woman in good health. CDR3 coding DNA: TGCGCCAGCAGTGATCGAAGGGGAGATGGCTACACCTTC. Protein: CASSDRRGDGYTF.